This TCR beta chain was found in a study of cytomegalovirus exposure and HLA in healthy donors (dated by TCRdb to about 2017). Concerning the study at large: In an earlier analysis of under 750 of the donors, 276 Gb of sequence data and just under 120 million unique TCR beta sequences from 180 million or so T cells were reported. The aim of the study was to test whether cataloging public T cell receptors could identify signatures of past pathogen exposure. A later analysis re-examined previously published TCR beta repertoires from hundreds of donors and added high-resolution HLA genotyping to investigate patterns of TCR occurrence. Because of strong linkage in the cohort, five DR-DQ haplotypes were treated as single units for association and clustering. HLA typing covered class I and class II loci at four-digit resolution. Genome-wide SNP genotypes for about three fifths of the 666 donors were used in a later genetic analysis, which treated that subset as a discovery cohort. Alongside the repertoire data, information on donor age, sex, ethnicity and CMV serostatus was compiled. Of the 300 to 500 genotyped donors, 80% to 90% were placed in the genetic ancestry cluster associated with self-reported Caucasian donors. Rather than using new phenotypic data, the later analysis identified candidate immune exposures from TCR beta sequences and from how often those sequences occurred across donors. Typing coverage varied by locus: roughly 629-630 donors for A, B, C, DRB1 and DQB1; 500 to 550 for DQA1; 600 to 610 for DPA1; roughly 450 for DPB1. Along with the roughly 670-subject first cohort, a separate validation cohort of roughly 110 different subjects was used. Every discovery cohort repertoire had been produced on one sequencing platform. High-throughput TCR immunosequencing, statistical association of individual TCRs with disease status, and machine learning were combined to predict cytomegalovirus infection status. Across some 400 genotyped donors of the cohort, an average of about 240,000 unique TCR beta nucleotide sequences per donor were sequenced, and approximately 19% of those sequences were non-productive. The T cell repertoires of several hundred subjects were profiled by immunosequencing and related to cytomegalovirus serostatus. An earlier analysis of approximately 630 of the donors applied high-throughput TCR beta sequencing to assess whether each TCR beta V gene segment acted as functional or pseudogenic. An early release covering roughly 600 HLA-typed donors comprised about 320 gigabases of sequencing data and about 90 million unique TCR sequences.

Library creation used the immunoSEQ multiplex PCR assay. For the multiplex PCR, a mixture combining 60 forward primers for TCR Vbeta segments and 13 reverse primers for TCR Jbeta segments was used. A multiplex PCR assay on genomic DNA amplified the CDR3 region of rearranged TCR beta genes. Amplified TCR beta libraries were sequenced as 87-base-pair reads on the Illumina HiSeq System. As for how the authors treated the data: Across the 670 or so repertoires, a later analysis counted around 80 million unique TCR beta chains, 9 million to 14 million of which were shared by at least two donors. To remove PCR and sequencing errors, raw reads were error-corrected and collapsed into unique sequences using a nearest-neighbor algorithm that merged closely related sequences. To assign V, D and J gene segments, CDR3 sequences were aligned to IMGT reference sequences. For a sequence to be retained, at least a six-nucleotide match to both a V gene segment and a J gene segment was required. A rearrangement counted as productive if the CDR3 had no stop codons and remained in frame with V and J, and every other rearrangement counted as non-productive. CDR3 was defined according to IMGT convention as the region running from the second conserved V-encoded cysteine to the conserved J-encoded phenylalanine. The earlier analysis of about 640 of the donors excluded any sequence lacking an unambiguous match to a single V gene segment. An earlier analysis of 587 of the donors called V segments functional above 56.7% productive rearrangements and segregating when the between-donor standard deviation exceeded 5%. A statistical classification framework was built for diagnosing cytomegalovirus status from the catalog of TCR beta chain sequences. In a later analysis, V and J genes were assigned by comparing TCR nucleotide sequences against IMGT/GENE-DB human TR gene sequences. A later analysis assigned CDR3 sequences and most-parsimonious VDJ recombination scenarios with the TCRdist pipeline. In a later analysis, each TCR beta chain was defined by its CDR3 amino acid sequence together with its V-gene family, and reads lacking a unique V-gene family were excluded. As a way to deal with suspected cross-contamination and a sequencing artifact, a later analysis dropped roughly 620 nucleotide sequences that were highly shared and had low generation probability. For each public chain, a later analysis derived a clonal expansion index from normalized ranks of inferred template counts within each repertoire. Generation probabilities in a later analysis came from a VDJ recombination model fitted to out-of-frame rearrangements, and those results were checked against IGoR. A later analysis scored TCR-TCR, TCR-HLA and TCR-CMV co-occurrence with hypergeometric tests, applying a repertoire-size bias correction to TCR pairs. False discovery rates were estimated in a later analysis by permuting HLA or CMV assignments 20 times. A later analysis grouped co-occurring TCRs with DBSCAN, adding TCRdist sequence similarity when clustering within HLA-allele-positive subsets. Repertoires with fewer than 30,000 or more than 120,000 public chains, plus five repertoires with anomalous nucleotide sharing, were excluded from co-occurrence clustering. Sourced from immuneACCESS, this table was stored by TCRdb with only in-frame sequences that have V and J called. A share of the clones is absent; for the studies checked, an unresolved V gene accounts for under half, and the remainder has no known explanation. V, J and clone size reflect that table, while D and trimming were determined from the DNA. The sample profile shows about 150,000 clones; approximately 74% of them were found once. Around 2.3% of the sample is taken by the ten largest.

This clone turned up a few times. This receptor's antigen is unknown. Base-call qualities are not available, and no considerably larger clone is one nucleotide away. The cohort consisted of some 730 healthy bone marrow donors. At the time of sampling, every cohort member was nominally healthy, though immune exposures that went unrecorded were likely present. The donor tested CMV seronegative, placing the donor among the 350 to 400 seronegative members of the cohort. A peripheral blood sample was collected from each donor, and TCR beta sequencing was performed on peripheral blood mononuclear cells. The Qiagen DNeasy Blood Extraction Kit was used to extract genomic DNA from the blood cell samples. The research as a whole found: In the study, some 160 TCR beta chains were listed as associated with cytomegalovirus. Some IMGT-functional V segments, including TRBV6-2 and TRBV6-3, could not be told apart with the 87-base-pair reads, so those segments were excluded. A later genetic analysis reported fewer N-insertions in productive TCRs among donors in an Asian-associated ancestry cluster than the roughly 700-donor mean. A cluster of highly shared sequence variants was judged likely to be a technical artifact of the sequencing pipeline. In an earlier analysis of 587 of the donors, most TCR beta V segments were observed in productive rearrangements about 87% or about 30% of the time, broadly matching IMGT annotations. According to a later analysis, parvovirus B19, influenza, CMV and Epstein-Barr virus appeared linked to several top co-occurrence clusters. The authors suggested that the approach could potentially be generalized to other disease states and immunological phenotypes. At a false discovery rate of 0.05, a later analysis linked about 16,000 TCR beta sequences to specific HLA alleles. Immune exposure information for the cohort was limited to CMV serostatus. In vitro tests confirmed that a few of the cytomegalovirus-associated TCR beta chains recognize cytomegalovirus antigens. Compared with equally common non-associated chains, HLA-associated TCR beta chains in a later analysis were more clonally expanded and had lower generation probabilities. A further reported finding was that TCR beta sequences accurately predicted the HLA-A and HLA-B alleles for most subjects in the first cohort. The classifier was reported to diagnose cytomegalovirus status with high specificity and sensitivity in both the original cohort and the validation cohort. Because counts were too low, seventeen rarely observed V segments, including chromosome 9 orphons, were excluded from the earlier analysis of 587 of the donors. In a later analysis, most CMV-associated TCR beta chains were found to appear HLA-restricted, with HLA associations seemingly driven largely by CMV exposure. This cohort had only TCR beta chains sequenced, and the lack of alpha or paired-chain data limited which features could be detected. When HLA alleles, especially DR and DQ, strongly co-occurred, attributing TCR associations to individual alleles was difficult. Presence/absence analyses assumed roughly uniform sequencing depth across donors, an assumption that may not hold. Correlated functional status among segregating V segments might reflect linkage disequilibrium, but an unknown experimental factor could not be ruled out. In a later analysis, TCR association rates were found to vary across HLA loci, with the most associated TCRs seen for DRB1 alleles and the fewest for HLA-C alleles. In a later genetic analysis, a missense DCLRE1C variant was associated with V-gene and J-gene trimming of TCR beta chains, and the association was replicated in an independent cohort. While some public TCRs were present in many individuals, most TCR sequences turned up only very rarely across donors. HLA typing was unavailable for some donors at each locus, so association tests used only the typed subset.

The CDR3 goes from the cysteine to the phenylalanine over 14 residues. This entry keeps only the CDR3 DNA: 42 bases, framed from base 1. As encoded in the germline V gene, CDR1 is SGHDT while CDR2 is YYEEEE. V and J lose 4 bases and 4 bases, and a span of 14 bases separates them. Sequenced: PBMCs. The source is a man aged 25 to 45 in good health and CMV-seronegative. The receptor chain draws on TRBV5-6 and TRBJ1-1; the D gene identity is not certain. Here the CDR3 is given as CASSPVRGSTEAFF. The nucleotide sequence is TGTGCCAGCAGCCCCGTACGGGGAAGCACTGAAGCTTTCTTT.